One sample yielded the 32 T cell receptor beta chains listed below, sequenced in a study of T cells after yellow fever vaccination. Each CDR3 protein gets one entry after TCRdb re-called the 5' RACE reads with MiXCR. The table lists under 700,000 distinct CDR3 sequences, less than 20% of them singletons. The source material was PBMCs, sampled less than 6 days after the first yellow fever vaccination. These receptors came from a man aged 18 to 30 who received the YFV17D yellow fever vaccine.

CDR3 sequence reads: CASSFQGHNEQFF. CDR3 sequence (DNA): TGTGCCAGCAGCTTCCAGGGGCACAATGAGCAGTTCTTC. The genes are TRBV7-2 and TRBJ2-1, with D maybe TRBD1 (6 bases). V lost 3 bases, J lost 5 bases, and 8 bases lay in between. The CDR3 covers 13 residues. Germline assignment: CDR1 SGHTA and CDR2 FQGNSA.

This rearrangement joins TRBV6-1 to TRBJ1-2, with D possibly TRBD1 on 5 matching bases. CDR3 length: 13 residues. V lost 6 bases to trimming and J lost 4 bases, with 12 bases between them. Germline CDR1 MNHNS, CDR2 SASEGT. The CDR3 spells CASRSREGYGYTF. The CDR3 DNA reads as TGTGCCAGCAGGTCCAGGGAGGGCTATGGCTACACCTTC.

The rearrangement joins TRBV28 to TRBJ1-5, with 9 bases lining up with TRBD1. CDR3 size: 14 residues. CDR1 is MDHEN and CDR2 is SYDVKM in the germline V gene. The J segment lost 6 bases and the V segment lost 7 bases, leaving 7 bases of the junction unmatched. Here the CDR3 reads CASTVQGAGQPQHF. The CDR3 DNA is TGTGCCAGCACCGTACAGGGGGCGGGTCAGCCCCAGCATTTT.

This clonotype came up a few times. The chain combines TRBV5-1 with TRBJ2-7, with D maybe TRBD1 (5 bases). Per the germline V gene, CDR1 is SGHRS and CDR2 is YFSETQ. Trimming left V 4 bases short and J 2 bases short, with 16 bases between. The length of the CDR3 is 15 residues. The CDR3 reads CASSLTVGAPYEQYV. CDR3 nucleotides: TGCGCCAGCAGCCTAACGGTAGGGGCCCCCTACGAGCAGTACGTC.

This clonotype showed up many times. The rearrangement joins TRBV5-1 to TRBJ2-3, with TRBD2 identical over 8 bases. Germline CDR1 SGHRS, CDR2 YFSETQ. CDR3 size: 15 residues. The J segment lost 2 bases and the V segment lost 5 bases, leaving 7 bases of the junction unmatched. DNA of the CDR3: TGCGCCAGCAGGGCGCGGGGGGAGCTCACAGATACGCAGTATTTT. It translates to CASRARGELTDTQYF.

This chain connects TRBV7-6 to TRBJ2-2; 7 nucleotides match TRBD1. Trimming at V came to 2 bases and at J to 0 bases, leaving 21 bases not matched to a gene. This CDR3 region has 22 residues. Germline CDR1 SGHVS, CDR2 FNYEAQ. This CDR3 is CASSLMTGLKPGPGSNTGELFF. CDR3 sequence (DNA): TGTGCCAGCAGCTTAATGACAGGGCTAAAACCCGGGCCGGGGTCGAACACCGGGGAGCTGTTTTTT.

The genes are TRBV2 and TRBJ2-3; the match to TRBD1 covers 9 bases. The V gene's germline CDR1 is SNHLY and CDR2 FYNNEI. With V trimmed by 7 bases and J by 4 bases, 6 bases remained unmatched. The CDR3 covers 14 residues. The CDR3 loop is CASMPGQGPDTQYF. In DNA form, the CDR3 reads TGTGCCAGCATGCCGGGACAGGGACCAGATACGCAGTATTTT.

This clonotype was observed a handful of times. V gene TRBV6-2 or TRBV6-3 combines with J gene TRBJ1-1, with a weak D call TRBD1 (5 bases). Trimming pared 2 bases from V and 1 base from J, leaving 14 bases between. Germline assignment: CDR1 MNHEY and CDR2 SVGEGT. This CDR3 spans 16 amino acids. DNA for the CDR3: TGTGCCAGCAGTTACCTTATTGGGACGGGGAACACTGAAGCTTTCTTT. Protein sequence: CASSYLIGTGNTEAFF.

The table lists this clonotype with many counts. As DNA, the CDR3 is TGCGCCAGCAGCTCCGGCTACGCAGGGCAAAGGAGGGAGCTGTTTTTT. Translating it yields CASSSGYAGQRRELFF. V gene TRBV5-1 combines with J gene TRBJ2-2; the D gene is possibly TRBD1 (5 bases). CDR1 is SGHRS and CDR2 is YFSETQ in the germline V gene. The CDR3 is 16 residues long. V lost 3 bases, J lost 9 bases, and 21 bases lay in between.

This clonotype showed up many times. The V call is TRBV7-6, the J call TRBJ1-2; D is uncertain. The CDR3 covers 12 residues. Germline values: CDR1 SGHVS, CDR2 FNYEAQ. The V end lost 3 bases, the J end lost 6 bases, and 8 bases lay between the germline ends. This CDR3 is CASSLRGDGYTF. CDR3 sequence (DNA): TGTGCCAGCAGCTTGCGTGGGGATGGCTACACCTTC. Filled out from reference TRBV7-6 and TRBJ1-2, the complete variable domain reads GAGVSQSPRYKVTKRGQDVALRCDPISGHVSLYWYRQALGQGPEFLTYFNYEAQQDKSGLPNDRFSAERPEGSISTLTIQRTEQRDSAMYRCASSLRGDGYTFGSGTRLTVV.

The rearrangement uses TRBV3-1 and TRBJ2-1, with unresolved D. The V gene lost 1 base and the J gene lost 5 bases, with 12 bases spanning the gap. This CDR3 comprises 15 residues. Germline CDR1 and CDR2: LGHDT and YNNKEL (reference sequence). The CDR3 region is CASSQVIRQNNEQFF. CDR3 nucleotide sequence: TGTGCCAGCAGCCAAGTTATAAGGCAGAACAATGAGCAGTTCTTC.

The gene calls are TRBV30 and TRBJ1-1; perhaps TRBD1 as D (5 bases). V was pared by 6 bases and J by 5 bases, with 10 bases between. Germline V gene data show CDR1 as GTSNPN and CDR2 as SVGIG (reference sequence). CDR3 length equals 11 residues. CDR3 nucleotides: TGTGCCTGCTCTCGGGGGACTGAAGCTTTCTTT. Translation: CACSRGTEAFF.

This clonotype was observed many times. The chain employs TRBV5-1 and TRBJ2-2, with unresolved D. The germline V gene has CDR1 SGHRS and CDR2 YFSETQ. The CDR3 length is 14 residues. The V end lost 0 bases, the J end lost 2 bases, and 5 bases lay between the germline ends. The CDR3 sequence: CASSLEGNTGELFF. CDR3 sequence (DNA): TGCGCCAGCAGCTTGGAGGGAAACACCGGGGAGCTGTTTTTT.

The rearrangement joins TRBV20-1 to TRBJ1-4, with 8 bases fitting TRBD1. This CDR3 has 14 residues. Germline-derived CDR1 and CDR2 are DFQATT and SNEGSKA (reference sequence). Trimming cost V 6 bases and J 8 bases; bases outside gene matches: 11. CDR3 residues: CSAGPLDRGEKLFF. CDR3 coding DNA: TGCAGTGCCGGACCTCTCGACAGGGGAGAAAAACTGTTTTTT.

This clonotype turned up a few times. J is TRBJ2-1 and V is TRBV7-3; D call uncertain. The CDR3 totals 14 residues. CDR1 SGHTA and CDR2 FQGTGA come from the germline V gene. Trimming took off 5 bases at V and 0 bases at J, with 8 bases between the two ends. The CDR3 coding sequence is TGTGCCAGCAGCCCCAGCCCCTCCTACAATGAGCAGTTCTTC. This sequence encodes CASSPSPSYNEQFF.

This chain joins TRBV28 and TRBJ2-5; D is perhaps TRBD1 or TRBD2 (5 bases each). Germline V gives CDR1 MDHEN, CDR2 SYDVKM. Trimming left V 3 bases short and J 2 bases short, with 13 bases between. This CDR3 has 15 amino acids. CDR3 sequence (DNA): TGTGCCAGCAGTTTGGGGGTTACCTATCAAGAGACCCAGTACTTC. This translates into CASSLGVTYQETQYF.

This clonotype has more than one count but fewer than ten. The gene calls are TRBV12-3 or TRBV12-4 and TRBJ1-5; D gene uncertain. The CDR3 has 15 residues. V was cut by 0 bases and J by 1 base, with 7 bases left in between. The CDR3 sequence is CASSLALASNQPQHF. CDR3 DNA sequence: TGTGCCAGCAGTTTAGCGCTTGCAAGCAATCAGCCCCAGCATTTT.

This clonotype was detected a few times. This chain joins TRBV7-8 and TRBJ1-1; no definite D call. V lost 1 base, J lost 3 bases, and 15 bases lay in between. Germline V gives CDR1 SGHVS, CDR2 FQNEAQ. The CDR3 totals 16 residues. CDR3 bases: TGTGCCAGCAGCTTAGTCGGCAACTTAGAGGACACTGAAGCTTTCTTT. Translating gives CASSLVGNLEDTEAFF. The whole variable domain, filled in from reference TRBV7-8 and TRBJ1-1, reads GAGVSQSPRYKVAKRGQDVALRCDPISGHVSLFWYQQALGQGPEFLTYFQNEAQLDKSGLPSDRFFAERPEGSVSTLKIQRTQQEDSAVYLCASSLVGNLEDTEAFFGQGTRLTVV.

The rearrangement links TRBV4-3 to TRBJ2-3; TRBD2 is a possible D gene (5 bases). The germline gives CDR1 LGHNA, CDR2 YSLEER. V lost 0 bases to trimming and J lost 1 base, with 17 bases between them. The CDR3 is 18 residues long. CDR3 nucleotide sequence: TGCGCCAGCAGCCAAGAGGCGGACTCTTTTGGGGGCACAGATACGCAGTATTTT. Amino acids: CASSQEADSFGGTDTQYF.

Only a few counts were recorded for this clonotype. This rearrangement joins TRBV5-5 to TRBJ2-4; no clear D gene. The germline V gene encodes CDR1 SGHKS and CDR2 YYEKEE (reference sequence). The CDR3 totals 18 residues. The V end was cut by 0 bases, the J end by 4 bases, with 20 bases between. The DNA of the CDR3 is TGTGCCAGCAGCTTGGTTTCTAGGACCTCACCTCTTAAAAACATTCAGTACTTC. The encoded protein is CASSLVSRTSPLKNIQYF.

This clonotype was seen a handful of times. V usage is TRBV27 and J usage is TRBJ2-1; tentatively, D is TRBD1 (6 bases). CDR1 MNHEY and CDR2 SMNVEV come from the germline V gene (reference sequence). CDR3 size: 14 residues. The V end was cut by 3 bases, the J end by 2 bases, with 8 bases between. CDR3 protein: CASSFRGPYNEQFF. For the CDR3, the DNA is TGTGCCAGCAGTTTCAGGGGTCCCTACAATGAGCAGTTCTTC.

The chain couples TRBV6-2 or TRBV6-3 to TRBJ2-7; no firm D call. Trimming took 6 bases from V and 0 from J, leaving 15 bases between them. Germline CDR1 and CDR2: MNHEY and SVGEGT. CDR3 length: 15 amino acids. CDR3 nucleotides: TGTGCCAGCAGGCCGACTGCGTTATCCTCCTACGAGCAGTACGTC. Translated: CASRPTALSSYEQYV.

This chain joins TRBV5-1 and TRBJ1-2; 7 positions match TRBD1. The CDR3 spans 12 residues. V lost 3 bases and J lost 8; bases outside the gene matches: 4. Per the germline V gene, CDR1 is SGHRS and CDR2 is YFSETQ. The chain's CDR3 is CASSSRGEGYTF. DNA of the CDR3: TGCGCCAGCAGCTCCAGGGGGGAGGGCTACACCTTC.

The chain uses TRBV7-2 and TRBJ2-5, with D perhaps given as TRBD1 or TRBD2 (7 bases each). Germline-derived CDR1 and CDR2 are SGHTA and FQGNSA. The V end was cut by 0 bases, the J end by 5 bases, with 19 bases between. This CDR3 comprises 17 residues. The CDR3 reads CASSLALWAGGVETQYF. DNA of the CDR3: TGTGCCAGCAGCTTAGCGCTATGGGCAGGGGGGGTGGAGACCCAGTACTTC.

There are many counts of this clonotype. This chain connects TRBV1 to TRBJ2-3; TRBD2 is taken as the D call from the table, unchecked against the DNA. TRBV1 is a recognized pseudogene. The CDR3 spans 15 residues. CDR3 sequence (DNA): TGCACCAGCAGCCCTTTACCGGGACTAAAAGATACGCAGTATTTT. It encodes CTSSPLPGLKDTQYF.

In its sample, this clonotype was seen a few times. Here the CDR3 DNA reads TGTGCCAGCAGCCAAGAAGTAGGTGTAGCAACTTCAGGGACGCAGTATTTT. It is translated as CASSQEVGVATSGTQYF. The genes are TRBV4-2 and TRBJ2-3, with D perhaps TRBD1 (5 bases). The CDR3 has 17 amino acids. Trimming took 0 bases from V and 9 from J, leaving 22 bases between them. Germline CDR1 reads LGHNA; CDR2 reads YNFKEQ.

CDR3: CASTWGGQDTGELFF. In nucleotides, the CDR3 is TGTGCCAGCACCTGGGGGGGACAGGACACCGGGGAGCTGTTTTTT. The rearrangement joins TRBV7-3 to TRBJ2-2, with D possibly matching TRBD1 (8 bases). The CDR3 consists of 15 residues. Germline V gives CDR1 SGHTA, CDR2 FQGTGA. Trimming cost V 7 bases and J 3 bases, with 15 bases left between them.

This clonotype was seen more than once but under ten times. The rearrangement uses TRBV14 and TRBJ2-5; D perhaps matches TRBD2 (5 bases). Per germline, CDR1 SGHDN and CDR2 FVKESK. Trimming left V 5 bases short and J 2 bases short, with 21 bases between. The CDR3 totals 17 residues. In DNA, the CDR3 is TGTGCCAGCAGCAGGAGCGGTGCCAATCCACCGCAAGAGACCCAGTACTTC. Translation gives CASSRSGANPPQETQYF.

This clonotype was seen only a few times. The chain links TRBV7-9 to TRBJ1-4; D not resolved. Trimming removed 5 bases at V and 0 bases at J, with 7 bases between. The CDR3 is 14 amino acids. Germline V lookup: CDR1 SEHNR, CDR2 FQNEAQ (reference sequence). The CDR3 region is CASSRTTTNEKLFF. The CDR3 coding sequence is TGTGCCAGCAGCAGGACCACAACTAATGAAAAACTGTTTTTT.

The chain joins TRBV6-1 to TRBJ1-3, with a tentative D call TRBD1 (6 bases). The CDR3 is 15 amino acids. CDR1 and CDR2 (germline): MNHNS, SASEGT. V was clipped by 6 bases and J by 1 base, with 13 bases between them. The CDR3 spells CASRTYDRSGNTIYF. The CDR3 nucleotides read TGTGCCAGCAGAACGTACGACAGGTCTGGAAACACCATATATTTT.

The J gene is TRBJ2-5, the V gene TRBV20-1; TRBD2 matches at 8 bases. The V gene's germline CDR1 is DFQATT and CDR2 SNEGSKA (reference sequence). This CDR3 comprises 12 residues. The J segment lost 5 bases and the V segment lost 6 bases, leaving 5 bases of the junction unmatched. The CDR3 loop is CSAGGGLETQYF. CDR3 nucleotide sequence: TGCAGTGCGGGCGGGGGGCTCGAGACCCAGTACTTC.

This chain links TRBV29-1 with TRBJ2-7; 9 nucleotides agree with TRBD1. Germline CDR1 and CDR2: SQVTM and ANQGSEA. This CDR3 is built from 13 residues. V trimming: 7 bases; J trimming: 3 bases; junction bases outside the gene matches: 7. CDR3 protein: CSAAGTGFYEQYF. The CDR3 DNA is TGCAGCGCTGCCGGGACAGGGTTCTACGAGCAGTACTTC.